This T cell receptor beta chain was recovered during a study of human CD8 memory T cell subsets. Overall study results and limits: Similarly high diversity marked stem-like memory and precursor exhausted T cells, unlike effector memory cells.

Healthy donor buffy coats were the source of the PBMC. Generation of TCR beta libraries used UMI-labeled 5' RACE. TCRdb re-called the 5' RACE reads; every CDR3 protein appears as one record, without DNA. The table gives some 10,000 distinct CDR3 sequences; the top ten clones make up 20% to 25% of it. A word on this clonotype: As yet, its antigen is unknown.

The length of the CDR3 is 13 residues. Germline values: CDR1 MNHEY, CDR2 SVGEGT. The chain couples TRBV6-2 or TRBV6-3 to TRBJ2-1. Sample: CD8+ stem-like memory T cells (TSCM and TCM) sorted from PBMCs. Subset reported: stem-like memory CD8 T cells (TSTEM), CCR7+ PD-1- TIGIT-. This receptor was taken from a human donor in good health. The CDR3 is CASSQTSYNEQFF.